The present T cell receptor (beta chain) was sequenced within a study of T cell responses to AZD1222 COVID-19 vaccine (dated by TCRdb to the early 2020s). General notes on the study: A total of over 230 trial participants underwent TCR sequencing, of whom around 200 received two doses of AZD1222 and about 25 received two doses of the MenACWY control vaccine. Trial participants were enrolled by age into 18-55, 56-69 and 70-plus year subgroups, with about 150, 28 and 57 TCR-sequenced participants respectively. Findings and caveats that apply to the study as a whole: Nearly half of unique spike-specific TCRs reportedly recognized epitopes outside regions mutated in the B.1.351 and B.1.1.7 variants. Because no day 14 peak-response samples were available, repertoires were characterized only after the peak T cell response. In the small 56-69-year group, the increase in depth fell short of significance, most likely because of low power. CD4 TCRs associated with the vaccine covered the entire spike protein, and the dominant responses were in regions 160-218 and 743-854. After two AZD1222 doses, both the breadth and the depth of spike-specific TCRs were significantly higher than at day 0 and than in MenACWY recipients. Conclusions about previously exposed vaccinees were limited because only six AZD1222 recipients were SARS-CoV-2 seropositive at baseline. Participants were mostly white British, with more females than males. The authors suggested clonal diversity may have been underestimated.

Concerning this clone: The clone's antigen remains unknown. No base qualities exist here, and no much larger clone lies one base off it.

The time point label, as the study defines it: baseline before first vaccination. The sample's treatment or condition, from its label and the paper: meningococcal conjugate vaccine given as trial control. Vaccinee samples came from UK trials COV001 and COV002, including a single-blind randomized controlled phase 2/3 trial of AZD1222 (ChAdOx1 nCoV-19) in healthy adults. Trial participant PBMC samples were collected at day 0 and day 28 after the second dose for TCRbeta chain sequencing. The germline V gene (reference sequence) gives CDR1 as SEHNR and CDR2 as FQNEAQ. Reading from cysteine to phenylalanine, the CDR3 counts 17 amino acids. Left in the record is the CDR3 DNA by itself, 51 bases read in frame from the first base. V loses 5 bases of germline sequence and J loses 0 bases, and the interval between the two ends is 17 bases. The CDR3 regions of human TCRbeta chains were analyzed by immunosequencing. For the original study's pipeline: Repertoire TCRs were matched against a reference library of SARS-CoV-2-specific TCRs generated with the MIRA antigen-specificity platform. Breadth was defined as the fraction of unique TCRs that were SARS-CoV-2-associated, and depth was defined as the fraction of total T cells that were SARS-CoV-2-associated. Each spike-specific TCR was assigned to its reactive spike region and to a CD4 or CD8 class using the MIRA data. Log10-transformed breadth and depth values were compared by one-way ANOVA with Sidak's multiple comparisons tests. TCRdb mirrors the immuneACCESS table, restricted to in-frame sequences. Some clones are absent from its copies; in checked studies, under half trace to an unresolved V gene, and the reason for the others is unknown. V and J calls and clone size are as listed in that table; D and trimming were resolved from the DNA. In all, the sample holds around 110,000 clones, and over 75% of those were seen once. The ten largest clones take up about 4% of the sample.

The origin of this receptor is an adult in good health. The V and J genes are TRBV7-9 and TRBJ1-3; there is no confident call for the D gene. The sequences come from peripheral blood, collected on day 0 of MenACWY control vaccination. The sequenced DNA: TGTGCCAGCAGCCCCCGGCGCGAGAGTCTCTCTGGAAACACCATATATTTT. Its translation is CASSPRRESLSGNTIYF. Supplemented by the reference TRBV7-9 and TRBJ1-3 proteins around the CDR3, the complete variable domain is DTGVSQNPRHKITKRGQNVTFRCDPISEHNRLYWYRQTLGQGPEFLTYFQNEAQLEKSRLLSDRFSAERPKGSFSTLEIQRTEQGDSAMYLCASSPRRESLSGNTIYFGEGSWLTVV.